This TCR beta chain was profiled in a study of T-cell memory formation after mild COVID-19. Overall study: The study found TCR clusters largely donor specific. General study findings and limits: A balance of CD4 and CD8 characterized clones contracting day 15 to 85, whereas later expanders leaned CD4+. The second-wave clones peaking on day 37 were not confirmed as SARS-CoV-2-specific.

Turning to this clonotype: Antigen unknown.

TCRdb fed the 5' RACE reads into MiXCR, producing one record per CDR3 protein. The sample holds some 180,000 distinct CDR3 sequences, approximately 13% seen once. Trimming took off 0 bases at V and 5 bases at J, with 7 bases between the two ends. The CDR3 spans 13 residues. Germline lookup yields CDR1 LNHNV and CDR2 YYDKDF (reference sequence). This sequence originates from a man aged 18 to 29 who had mild COVID-19 (a few samples of this study predate the infection). Cell type and time point are not known. This sequence joins TRBV15 and TRBJ2-5, with D hard to call. Material: PBMCs or a T cell subset sorted from them (not recorded which). CDR3 DNA sequence: TGTGCCACCAGCAGAGATTTAGTGGAGACCCAGTACTTC. Translation: CATSRDLVETQYF.